Below are 7 T cell receptor beta chains sequenced from a single sample in a study of blood T cell repertoires in COVID-19. TCRdb's copy holds only in-frame clones and misses some; the assay was immunoSEQ multiplex PCR. This repertoire shows over 150,000 clones, around 84% found once; its top ten account for 7% to 10%. Sequenced: peripheral blood. The receptors stem from a woman aged 55-69 years with COVID-19, enrolled during active disease.

This clone was seen a single time. V and J are TRBV5-1 and TRBJ2-3; D gene uncertain. Germline V CDR1 and CDR2: SGHRS, YFSETQ. The germline V and J ends were trimmed by 2 bases and 3 bases, with 10 bases remaining between them. The CDR3 sequence is 14 residues long. The CDR3 protein is CASSFSTRTDTQYF. The CDR3 nucleotides are TGCGCCAGCAGCTTCTCTACGCGGACAGATACGCAGTATTTT.

This rearrangement joins TRBV14 to TRBJ2-1; D unresolved. CDR1 and CDR2 (germline): SGHDN, FVKESK. The V gene lost 6 bases and the J gene lost 0 bases, with 15 bases spanning the gap. The CDR3 consists of 16 residues. CDR3 sequence (DNA): TGTGCCAGCAGTTCCCTGGCGGCGAGCTCCTACAATGAGCAGTTCTTC. As protein: CASSSLAASSYNEQFF.

The CDR3 loop reads CASRQVPATNEKLFF. CDR3 DNA: TGTGCCAGTCGACAGGTACCTGCAACTAATGAAAAACTGTTTTTT. The chain has TRBV19 and TRBJ1-4, with D tentatively TRBD1 (6 bases). Deletions cut 8 bases from V and 0 bases from J, with 13 bases between. Germline V lookup: CDR1 LNHDA, CDR2 SQIVND (reference sequence). This CDR3 is 15 amino acids long.

The rearrangement links TRBV13 to TRBJ2-7; possible D gene TRBD1, 5 bases. The ends were cut back, 2 bases at V and 5 bases at J, with 13 bases in the middle. The CDR3 has 14 amino acids. CDR1 and CDR2 (germline): PRHDT, FYEKMQ (reference sequence). CDR3 DNA: TGTGCCAGCAGCTTATTAGGGGAACGGGACGAGCAGTACGTC. Its protein product is CASSLLGERDEQYV.

For the CDR3, the DNA is TGTGCCAGCAGCTCTGTATCAGGGCAAGGCTACACCTTC. This codes for CASSSVSGQGYTF. This chain uses TRBV5-6 with TRBJ1-2, with D possibly being TRBD1 (5 bases). The CDR3 runs 13 residues. CDR1 SGHDT and CDR2 YYEEEE come from the germline V gene. Trimming removed 3 bases at V and 8 bases at J, with 14 bases between.

This chain connects TRBV2 to TRBJ1-2, with D possibly TRBD1 on 5 matching bases. The CDR3 runs to 13 residues. V lost 2 bases and J 4 bases, leaving 8 bases between the germline ends. The germline CDR1 and CDR2 sequences are SNHLY and FYNNEI. CDR3 in amino acids: CASSERGTYGYTF. CDR3 in DNA: TGTGCCAGCAGTGAAAGGGGAACCTATGGCTACACCTTC.

The chain has TRBV6-4 and TRBJ2-3; 11 bases match TRBD1. J was trimmed by 4 bases and V by 4 bases; bases with no gene match: 4. The CDR3 consists of 15 residues. Germline V gene sequence: CDR1 MRHNA, CDR2 SNTAGT. The CDR3 coding sequence is TGTGCCAGCAGTGCCGGGACAGGGGGACCAGATACGCAGTATTTT. Encoded protein: CASSAGTGGPDTQYF.